Shown below are 8 T cell receptor beta chains from a single sample sequenced in a study of blood T cell repertoires in COVID-19 (dated by TCRdb to 2020 to 2022). Library prep was done by the immunoSEQ multiplex PCR assay. Drawn from immuneACCESS, this table holds only the in-frame rearrangements with V and J called that TCRdb kept. Clones are partly lost; checked studies trace under half to an unresolved V gene and leave the rest unexplained. This sample lists over 150,000 clones; roughly 80% were detected once. The top ten clones comprise 9.5% to 15% of the sample. Material: peripheral blood. The receptors were sampled from a woman in her 50s with acute or convalescent COVID-19.

The chain is built from TRBV5-1 and TRBJ2-1; D is unresolved. The CDR3 has 15 amino acids. The germline V gene encodes CDR1 SGHRS and CDR2 YFSETQ. The ends were cut back, 0 bases at V and 3 bases at J, with 10 bases in the middle. This CDR3 is CASSLEHLVYNEQFF. As DNA, the CDR3 is TGCGCCAGCAGCTTGGAACATCTCGTCTACAATGAGCAGTTCTTC.

The chain uses TRBV5-1 and TRBJ1-1, with D tentatively TRBD1 (6 bases). Trimming pared 4 bases from V and 5 bases from J, leaving 15 bases between. The CDR3 covers 14 residues. Germline V CDR1 and CDR2: SGHRS, YFSETQ. CDR3 sequence reads: CASSVSRGTTEAFF. CDR3 bases: TGCGCCAGCAGCGTATCCAGGGGAACAACTGAAGCTTTCTTT.

The rearrangement joins TRBV27 to TRBJ1-5, with D unresolved. The CDR3 consists of 16 residues. Germline lookup yields CDR1 MNHEY and CDR2 SMNVEV (reference sequence). The ends were cut back, 4 bases at V and 1 base at J, with 14 bases in the middle. The CDR3 nucleotides read TGTGCCAGCAGTTCAGACATTCGTGGAAGCAATCAGCCCCAGCATTTT. It codes for CASSSDIRGSNQPQHF.

This chain links TRBV4-3 with TRBJ2-5; 7 bases are shared with TRBD2. The CDR3 runs to 14 residues. Per germline, CDR1 LGHNA and CDR2 YSLEER. V lost 0 bases and J lost 5; bases outside the gene matches: 3. The CDR3 DNA follows: TGCGCCAGCAGCCAAGACGGGGGAGGGGAGACCCAGTACTTC. Translation gives CASSQDGGGETQYF.

This chain connects TRBV4-1 to TRBJ2-1, with TRBD1 matching 7 bases. The CDR3 consists of 14 residues. J lost 10 bases, V lost 4 bases, and 10 bases had no gene match. Germline CDR1 MGHRA, CDR2 YSYEKL. CDR3 sequence: CASSRGQVKTEQFF. The CDR3, as DNA: TGCGCCAGCAGCCGAGGACAGGTTAAGACCGAGCAGTTCTTC.

J is TRBJ2-2 and V is TRBV9, with a possible D match to TRBD1 (6 bases). V was shortened by 0 bases and J by 7 bases, with 13 bases between the two germline ends. The CDR3 sequence is 15 residues long. The germline V gene has CDR1 SGDLS and CDR2 YYNGEE. In DNA form, the CDR3 reads TGTGCCAGCAGCGTAGTTGCCAGGGGTAGCGGGGAGCTGTTTTTT. Its translation is CASSVVARGSGELFF.

The V call is TRBV9, the J call TRBJ2-7, with TRBD1 matching over 10 bases. Trimming cost V 3 bases and J 0 bases; bases outside gene matches: 3. In germline, CDR1 is SGDLS, CDR2 YYNGEE. The CDR3 runs to 15 residues. In DNA form, the CDR3 reads TGTGCCAGCAGCGCCCGGGACAGGGGCTCCTACGAGCAGTACTTC. It codes for CASSARDRGSYEQYF.

The chain employs TRBV9 and TRBJ2-2, with D tentatively TRBD1 (6 bases). Germline-derived CDR1 and CDR2 are SGDLS and YYNGEE. Between the trimmed V and J ends, which lost 0 bases and 5 bases, there was a span of 14 bases. The CDR3 contains 16 residues. The CDR3 is CASSVDAGVSTGELFF. The CDR3 region has the DNA TGTGCCAGCAGCGTAGACGCAGGGGTGTCGACCGGGGAGCTGTTTTTT.